This T cell receptor (beta chain) was sequenced for a study of T-cell reconstitution after alpha-beta-depleted transplantation in children. The CDR3 is made up of 9 amino acids. Germline lookup yields CDR1 SQVTM and CDR2 ANQGSEA. It was with unique molecular identifiers that the TCRbeta library was prepared. TCRdb passed the PCR reads through MiXCR, listing each CDR3 protein once. The sample holds more than 550,000 distinct CDR3 sequences, under 12% seen once. The sequencing here drew on PBMCs from the stem cell graft donor, taken from the stem cell graft. The receptor comes from a human donor who donated a stem cell graft to a child with acute myeloid leukemia. The V and J genes are TRBV29-1 and TRBJ2-1; no reliable D call. Here the CDR3 DNA reads TGCAGGAGAAGCAATGAGCAGTTCTTC. Amino acids: CRRSNEQFF.